Sequencing of this TCR beta chain was carried out in a study of T cell changes during pregnancy in multiple sclerosis. Germline assignment: CDR1 SGHVS and CDR2 FQNEAQ. There are 13 residues in the CDR3. Deletions cut 5 bases from V and 9 bases from J, with 13 bases between. Measured with immunoSEQ multiplex PCR; TCRdb has only the in-frame clones, and not every one. This repertoire shows 40,000 to 50,000 clones, 90% to 95% found once; its top ten account for 8.1%. The source was CD8+ T cells from peripheral blood mononuclear cells, collected in the third trimester of pregnancy. The TCR was taken from a female donor with multiple sclerosis, enrolled in a pregnancy study. This chain joins TRBV7-8 and TRBJ2-2; D call uncertain. The CDR3 nucleotides read TGTGCCAGCAGCCCAGAGGTAGTCAGGGAGCTGTTTTTT. Translating it yields CASSPEVVRELFF.